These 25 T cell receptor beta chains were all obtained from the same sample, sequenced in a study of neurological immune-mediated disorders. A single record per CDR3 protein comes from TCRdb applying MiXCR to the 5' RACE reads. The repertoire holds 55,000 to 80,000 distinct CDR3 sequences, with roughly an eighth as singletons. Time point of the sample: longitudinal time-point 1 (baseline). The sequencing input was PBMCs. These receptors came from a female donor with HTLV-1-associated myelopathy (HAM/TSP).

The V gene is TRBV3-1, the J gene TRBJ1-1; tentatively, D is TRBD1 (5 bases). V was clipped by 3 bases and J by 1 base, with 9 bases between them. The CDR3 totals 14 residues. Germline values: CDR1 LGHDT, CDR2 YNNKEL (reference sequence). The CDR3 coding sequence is TGTGCCAGCAGCCAGACAGTGGGGAACACTGAAGCTTTCTTT. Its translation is CASSQTVGNTEAFF.

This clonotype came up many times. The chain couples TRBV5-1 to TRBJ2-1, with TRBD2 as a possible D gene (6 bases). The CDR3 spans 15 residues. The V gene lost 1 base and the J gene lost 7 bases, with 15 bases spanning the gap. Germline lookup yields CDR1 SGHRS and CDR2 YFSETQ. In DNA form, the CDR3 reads TGCGCCAGCAGCTTGTTCCCTCGTGCGGGGAATGAGCAGTTCTTC. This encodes CASSLFPRAGNEQFF.

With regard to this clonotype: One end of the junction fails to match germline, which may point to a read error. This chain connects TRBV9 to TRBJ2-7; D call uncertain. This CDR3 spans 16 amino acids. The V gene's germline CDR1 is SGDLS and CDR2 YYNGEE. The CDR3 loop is CANSAYPPRLAYEQYF. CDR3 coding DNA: TGTGCCAACAGCGCTTACCCGCCCCGACTGGCCTACGAGCAGTACTTC.

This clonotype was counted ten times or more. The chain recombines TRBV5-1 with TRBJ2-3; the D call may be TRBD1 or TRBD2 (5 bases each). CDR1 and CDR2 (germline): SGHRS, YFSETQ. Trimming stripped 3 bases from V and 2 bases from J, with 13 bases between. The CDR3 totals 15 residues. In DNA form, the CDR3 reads TGCGCCAGCAGCTGGGGGTCGATAAACACAGATACGCAGTATTTT. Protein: CASSWGSINTDTQYF.

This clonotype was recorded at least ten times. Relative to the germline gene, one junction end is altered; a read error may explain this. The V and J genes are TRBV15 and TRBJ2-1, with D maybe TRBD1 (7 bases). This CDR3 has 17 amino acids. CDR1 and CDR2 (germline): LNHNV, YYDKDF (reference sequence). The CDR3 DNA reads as TGTGCTACCAGCATAAACAGGGGACTTAGCTCCTACAATGAGCAGTTCTTC. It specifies CATSINRGLSSYNEQFF.

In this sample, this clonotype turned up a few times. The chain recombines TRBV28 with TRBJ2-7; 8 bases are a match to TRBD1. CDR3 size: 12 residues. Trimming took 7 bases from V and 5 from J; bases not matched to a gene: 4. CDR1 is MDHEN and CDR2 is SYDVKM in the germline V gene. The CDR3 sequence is CASNGQGNEQYF. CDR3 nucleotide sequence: TGTGCCAGCAACGGACAGGGCAACGAGCAGTACTTC.

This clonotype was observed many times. CDR3 nucleotides: TGCAGTGCTAGAGATTCGGGGGGGATCTCTGGAAACACCATATATTTT. Translation: CSARDSGGISGNTIYF. The rearrangement uses TRBV20-1 and TRBJ1-3; a possible D gene is TRBD1 (5 bases). The CDR3 totals 16 residues. Per the germline V gene, CDR1 is DFQATT and CDR2 is SNEGSKA (reference sequence). V lost 0 bases and J lost 0, with 12 bases in between.

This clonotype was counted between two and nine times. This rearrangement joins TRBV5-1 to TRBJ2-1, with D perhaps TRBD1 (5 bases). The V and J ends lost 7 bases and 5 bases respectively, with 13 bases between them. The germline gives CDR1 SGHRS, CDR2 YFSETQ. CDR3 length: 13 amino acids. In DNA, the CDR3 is TGCGCCAGCTATGCAGGGTCCAACAATGAGCAGTTCTTC. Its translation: CASYAGSNNEQFF.

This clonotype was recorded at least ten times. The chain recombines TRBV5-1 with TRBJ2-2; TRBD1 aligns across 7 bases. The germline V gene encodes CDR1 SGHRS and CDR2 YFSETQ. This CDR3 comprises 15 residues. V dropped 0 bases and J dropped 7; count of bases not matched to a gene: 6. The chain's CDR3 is CASSLGRQGIGELFF. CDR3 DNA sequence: TGCGCCAGCAGCTTGGGGAGACAGGGAATCGGGGAGCTGTTTTTT.

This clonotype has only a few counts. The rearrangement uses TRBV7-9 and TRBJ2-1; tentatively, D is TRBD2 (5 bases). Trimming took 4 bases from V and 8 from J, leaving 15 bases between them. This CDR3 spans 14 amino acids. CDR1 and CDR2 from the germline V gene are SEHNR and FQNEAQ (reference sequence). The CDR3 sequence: CASSSTRRSDEQFF. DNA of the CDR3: TGTGCCAGCAGCTCCACTAGGAGGTCGGATGAGCAGTTCTTC.

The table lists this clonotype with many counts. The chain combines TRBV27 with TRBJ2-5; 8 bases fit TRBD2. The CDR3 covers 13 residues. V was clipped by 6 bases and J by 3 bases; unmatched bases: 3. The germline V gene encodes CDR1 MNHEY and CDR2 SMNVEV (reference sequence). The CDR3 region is CASSLGGEETQYF. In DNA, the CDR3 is TGTGCCAGCAGCCTCGGGGGGGAAGAGACCCAGTACTTC.

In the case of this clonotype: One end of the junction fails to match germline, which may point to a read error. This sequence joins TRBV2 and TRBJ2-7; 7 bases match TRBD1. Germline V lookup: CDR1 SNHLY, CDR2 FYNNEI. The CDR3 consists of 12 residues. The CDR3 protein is CVSTRDSYEQYF. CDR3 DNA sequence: TGTGTCAGCACCCGGGACAGCTACGAGCAGTACTTC.

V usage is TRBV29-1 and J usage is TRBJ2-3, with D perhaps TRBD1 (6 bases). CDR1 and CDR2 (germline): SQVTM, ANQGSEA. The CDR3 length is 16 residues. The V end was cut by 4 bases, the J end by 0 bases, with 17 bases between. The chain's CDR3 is CSVVQGAYSSTDTQYF. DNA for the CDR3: TGCAGCGTTGTACAGGGCGCATATAGCAGCACAGATACGCAGTATTTT.

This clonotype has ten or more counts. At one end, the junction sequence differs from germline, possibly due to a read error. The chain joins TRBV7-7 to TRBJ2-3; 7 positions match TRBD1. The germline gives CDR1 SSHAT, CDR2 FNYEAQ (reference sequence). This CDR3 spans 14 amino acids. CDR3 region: CASSPKGAGDTQYF. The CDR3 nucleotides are TGTGCTAGCAGCCCCAAGGGGGCTGGGGATACGCAGTATTTT.

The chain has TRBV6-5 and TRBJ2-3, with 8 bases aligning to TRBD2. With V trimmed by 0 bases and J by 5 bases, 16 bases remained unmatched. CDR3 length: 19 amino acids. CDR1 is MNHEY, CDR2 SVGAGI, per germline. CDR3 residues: CASSYSGLGGGVGLDTQYF. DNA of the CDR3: TGTGCCAGCAGTTACTCGGGACTAGGGGGGGGTGTGGGTCTAGATACGCAGTATTTT.

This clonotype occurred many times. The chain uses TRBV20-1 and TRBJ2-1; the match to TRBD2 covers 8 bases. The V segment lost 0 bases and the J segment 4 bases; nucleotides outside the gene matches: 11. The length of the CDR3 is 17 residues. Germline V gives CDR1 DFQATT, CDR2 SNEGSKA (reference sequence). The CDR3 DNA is TGCAGTGCTAGAGATCTTGAGGTTGGGACTAGATACAATGAGCAGTTCTTC. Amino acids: CSARDLEVGTRYNEQFF.

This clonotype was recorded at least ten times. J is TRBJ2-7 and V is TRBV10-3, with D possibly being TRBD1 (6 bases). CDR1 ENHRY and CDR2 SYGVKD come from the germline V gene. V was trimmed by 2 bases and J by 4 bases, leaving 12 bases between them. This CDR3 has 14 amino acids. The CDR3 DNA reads TGTGCCATCAGTGAGCCCAGGGGCGGGTACGAGCAGTACTTC. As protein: CAISEPRGGYEQYF.

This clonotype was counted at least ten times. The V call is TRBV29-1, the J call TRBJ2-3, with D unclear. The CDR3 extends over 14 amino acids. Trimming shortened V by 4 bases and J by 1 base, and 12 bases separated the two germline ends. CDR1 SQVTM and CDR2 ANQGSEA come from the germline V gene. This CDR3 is CSVVPVGRTDTQYF. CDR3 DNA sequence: TGCAGCGTTGTCCCTGTAGGGCGCACAGATACGCAGTATTTT.

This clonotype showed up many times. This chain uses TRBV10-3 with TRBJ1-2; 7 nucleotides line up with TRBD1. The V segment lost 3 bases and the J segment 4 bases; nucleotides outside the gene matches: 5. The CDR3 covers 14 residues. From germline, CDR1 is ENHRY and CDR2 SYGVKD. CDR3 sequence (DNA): TGTGCCATCAGTGATGACAGGGTGAGCTATGGCTACACCTTC. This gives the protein CAISDDRVSYGYTF.

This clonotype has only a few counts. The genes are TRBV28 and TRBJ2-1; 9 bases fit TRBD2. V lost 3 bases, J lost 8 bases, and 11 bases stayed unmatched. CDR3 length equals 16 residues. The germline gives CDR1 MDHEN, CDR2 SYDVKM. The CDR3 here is CASSFLGRGGLDEQFF. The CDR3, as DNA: TGTGCCAGCAGTTTTCTGGGGCGGGGGGGTCTCGATGAGCAGTTCTTC.

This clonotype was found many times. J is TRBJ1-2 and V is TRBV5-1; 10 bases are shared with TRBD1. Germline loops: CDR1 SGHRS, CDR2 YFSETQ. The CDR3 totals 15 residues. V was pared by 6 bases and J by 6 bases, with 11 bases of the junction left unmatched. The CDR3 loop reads CASNDSPGTGDGYTF. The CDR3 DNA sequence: TGCGCCAGCAACGATAGTCCCGGGACAGGGGATGGCTACACCTTC.

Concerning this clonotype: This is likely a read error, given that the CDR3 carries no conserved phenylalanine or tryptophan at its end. As DNA, the CDR3 is TGTGCCGTTGGGGAAAGCGGGGGGAACGAGCAGTTCTAC. It codes for CAVGESGGNEQFY. This rearrangement joins TRBV11-2 to TRBJ2-1; 9 bases fit TRBD2. Germline CDR1 reads SGHAT; CDR2 reads FQNNGV. V lost 11 bases and J lost 10; bases outside the gene matches: 12. The CDR3 length is 13 residues.

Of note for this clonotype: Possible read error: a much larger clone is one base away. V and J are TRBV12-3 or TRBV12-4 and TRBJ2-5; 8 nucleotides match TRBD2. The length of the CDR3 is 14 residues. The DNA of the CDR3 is TGTTCCAGCAGTAAGGGACTAGTTTCTGAGACCCAGTACTTC. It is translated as CSSSKGLVSETQYF.

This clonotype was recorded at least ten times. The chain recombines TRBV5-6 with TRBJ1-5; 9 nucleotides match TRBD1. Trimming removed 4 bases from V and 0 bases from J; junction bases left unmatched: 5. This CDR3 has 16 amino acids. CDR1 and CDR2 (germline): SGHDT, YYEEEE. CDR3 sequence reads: CASSRGQGYSNQPQHF. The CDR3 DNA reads TGTGCCAGCAGCCGGGGACAGGGATATAGCAATCAGCCCCAGCATTTT. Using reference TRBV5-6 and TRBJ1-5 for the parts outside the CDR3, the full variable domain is DAGVTQSPTHLIKTRGQQVTLRCSPKSGHDTVSWYQQALGQGPQFIFQYYEEEERQRGNFPDRFSGHQFPNYSSELNVNALLLGDSALYLCASSRGQGYSNQPQHFGDGTRLSIL.

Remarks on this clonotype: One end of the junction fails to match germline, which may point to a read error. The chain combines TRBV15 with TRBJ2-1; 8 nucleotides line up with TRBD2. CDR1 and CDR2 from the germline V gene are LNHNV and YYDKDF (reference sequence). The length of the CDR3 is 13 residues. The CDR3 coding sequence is TGTGCTACCAGCAGGCCGGGACTAGTTGAGCAGTTCTTC. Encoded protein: CATSRPGLVEQFF.